Listed below are T cell receptor beta chains from one sample, sequenced in a study of OX40 agonist ivuxolimab in advanced cancers. Using immunoSEQ multiplex PCR, the repertoire was profiled, and TCRdb retains in-frame clones only, with some absent. The sample has some 62,000 clones, roughly 90% seen once. The source was CD4+ or CD8+ T cells sorted from blood, collected in a trial of the OX40 agonist ivuxolimab. Receptors originate from an adult with an advanced solid tumor such as melanoma, head and neck, liver or kidney cancer. Both conserved end residues are part of each CDR3. The D gene is left open where the match is weak. Clone size is shown for a subset of rows, as once, few, many or a class of expanded clone.

TRBV30	.	TRBJ1-2	.	TGTGCCTGGAGTGCCAGACCGCTAAACTATGGCTACACCTTC	CAWSARPLNYGYTF
TRBV11-3	.	TRBJ2-5	.	TGTGCCAGCAGCTTAGTCGGAGGGCTAGCGGAGACCCAGTACTTC	CASSLVGGLAETQYF
TRBV7-2	TRBD2	TRBJ2-3	.	TGTGCCAGCAGCCAGACTAGCATTGATACGCAGTATTTT	CASSQTSIDTQYF
TRBV6-5	.	TRBJ1-1	.	TGTGCCAGCAGTTACGGGTTGATGAACACTGAAGCTTTCTTT	CASSYGLMNTEAFF
TRBV4-1	TRBD1	TRBJ1-4	.	TGCGCCAGCAGCCAAGGTGAGGGGGCGCCTGAAAAACTGTTTTTT	CASSQGEGAPEKLFF
TRBV4-1	TRBD1	TRBJ1-4	.	TGCGCCAGCAGCCAAGTGGGACAGGGGGATGAAAAACTGTTTTTT	CASSQVGQGDEKLFF
TRBV10-3	.	TRBJ2-5	.	TGTGCCATCAGTGAAGCTAGCGACCAAGAGACCCAGTACTTC	CAISEASDQETQYF
TRBV30	TRBD1	TRBJ2-1	.	TGTGCCTGGAGTGAGGGACAGACTCTGAATGAGCAGTTCTTC	CAWSEGQTLNEQFF
TRBV6-6	TRBD1	TRBJ1-1	few	TGTGCGACAGGGCCGAACACTGAAGCTTTCTTT	CATGPNTEAFF
TRBV6-5	.	TRBJ2-7	.	TGTGCCAGCAGACCCCTTATTACAGGGCCCTCCGAGCAGTACTTC	CASRPLITGPSEQYF
TRBV5-5	TRBD2	TRBJ2-3	.	TGTGCCAGCAGCTCTCGTAGCGGGGCGGGGACAGATACGCAGTATTTT	CASSSRSGAGTDTQYF
TRBV19	TRBD2	TRBJ2-7	.	TGTGCCAGTAGGACTAGCGGAGGGGGCTACGAGCAGTACTTC	CASRTSGGGYEQYF
TRBV25-1	.	TRBJ1-1	.	TGTGCCAGCAGTGAGAGAGAGGGGAGAGCTTTCTTT	CASSEREGRAFF
TRBV6-5	.	TRBJ1-2	.	TGTGCCAGCAGAAACGGACAGAATGGCTACACCTTC	CASRNGQNGYTF
TRBV5-4	.	TRBJ1-1	.	TGTGCCAGCAGCCGGAGCGACATGGGGGGTCCGAACACTGAAGCTTTCTTT	CASSRSDMGGPNTEAFF
TRBV6-5	.	TRBJ2-5	.	TGTGCCAGCAGTTACGGCCTACAAGAGACCCAGTACTTC	CASSYGLQETQYF
TRBV21-1	.	TRBJ1-5	few	TGTGCCAGCAGCACCCAGGGGGGACTCCGTGGGCCGAATCAGCCCCAGCATTTT	CASSTQGGLRGPNQPQHF
TRBV5-3	.	TRBJ1-5	once	TGTGCCAGAAGCTTTGCGGGTTTCCTACGGAATCAGCCCCAGCATTTT	CARSFAGFLRNQPQHF
TRBV7-3	.	TRBJ2-2	.	TGTGCCAGCAGCTTGGGGGGAAGAAGTACCGGGGAGCTGTTTTTT	CASSLGGRSTGELFF
TRBV15	TRBD1	TRBJ1-4	.	TGTGCCACCAGCGGGGACAGGCCTAGACTGTTTTTT	CATSGDRPRLFF
TRBV6-5	.	TRBJ2-2	.	TGTGCCAGCAGTTACCCCCCCAACACCGGGGAGCTGTTTTTT	CASSYPPNTGELFF
TRBV9	TRBD2	TRBJ2-1	.	TGTGCCAGCAGCACTGAAGCGGGAGGGCCCAATGAGCAGTTCTTC	CASSTEAGGPNEQFF
TRBV5-1	.	TRBJ2-1	.	TGCGCCAGCAGCTCTGCCCGGGCGGGGACCAATGAGCAGTTCTTC	CASSSARAGTNEQFF
TRBV6-6	.	TRBJ2-7	once	TGTGCCAGCAGTTACTCAGGGGTCGGCGAGCAGTACTTC	CASSYSGVGEQYF